Following are 3 T cell receptor beta chains from one sample sequenced in a study of early stage breast cancer tumors. Some clones are missing from TCRdb's copy, which holds only in-frame ones; the method was immunoSEQ multiplex PCR. The data hold fewer than 90,000 clones, with 65% to 85% observed a single time. Specimen: blood. These receptor sequences come from a person aged 60 to 70 with breast cancer.

The sample holds one count of this clone. The J gene is TRBJ2-1, the V gene TRBV5-4; D is perhaps TRBD1 or TRBD2 (5 bases each). Germline V gene lookup returns CDR1 SGHNT and CDR2 YYREEE (reference sequence). Deletions cut 4 bases from V and 4 bases from J, with 12 bases between. This CDR3 has 14 amino acids. CDR3: CASSEVGVYNEQFF. The CDR3 DNA sequence: TGTGCCAGCAGCGAAGTGGGGGTGTACAATGAGCAGTTCTTC.

The chain has TRBV29-1 and TRBJ2-7; 9 nucleotides align to TRBD1. The CDR3 is 11 residues long. V was clipped by 7 bases and J by 7 bases; unmatched bases: 5. Germline assignment: CDR1 SQVTM and CDR2 ANQGSEA. The CDR3 DNA sequence: TGCAGCGGTGGACAGGGGCAAGAGCAGTACTTC. It encodes CSGGQGQEQYF.

The sample holds one count of this clone. The CDR3 DNA follows: TGCAGCGTTCAGGATACTACAGGGGGGTACGGCTATGGCTACACCTTC. It is translated as CSVQDTTGGYGYGYTF. The genes are TRBV29-1 and TRBJ1-2; 8 nucleotides agree with TRBD1. The germline gives CDR1 SQVTM, CDR2 ANQGSEA. Unmatched junction bases numbered 15, after V lost 5 bases and J lost 4 bases. This CDR3 spans 16 amino acids.